Here is one T cell receptor beta chain with its context. The antigen remains undetermined. Germline V gives CDR1 SNHLY, CDR2 FYNNEI. V shed 6 bases, J shed 4 bases, and the junction held 9 bases outside the gene matches. The CDR3 spans 16 residues. The sample comes from a study of T cell responses to AZD1222 COVID-19 vaccine. Study conclusions and caveats: Clonal diversity was possibly underestimated, and white British individuals and females predominated among donors. At baseline, just a handful of AZD1222 recipients tested seropositive.

TCRdb keeps only in-frame clones here, not all; method: immunoSEQ multiplex PCR. The top ten clones hold 4.7% of a sample with over 130,000 clones, approximately 89% of them seen once. The chain employs TRBV2 and TRBJ2-1; 10 bases line up with TRBD2. The sequence derives from an adult in good health. This sample comprised peripheral blood, obtained on day 0 of AZD1222 vaccination. The CDR3 loop reads CASSPLGTSAYNEQFF. DNA for the CDR3: TGTGCCAGCAGCCCTCTAGGGACTAGCGCTTACAATGAGCAGTTCTTC.